The clone carrying this T cell receptor beta chain was observed a single time. Antigen unknown. The entry originates in a study of shared clonotypes between healthy human individuals. Whole-study findings and limits: Memory subsets generally showed smaller estimated richness than naive subsets did.

The length of the CDR3 is 11 residues. Germline CDR1 and CDR2: SNHLY and FYNNEI. V was shortened by 3 bases and J by 14 bases, with 12 bases between the two germline ends. Generated by immunoSEQ multiplex PCR, the TCRdb table keeps only in-frame clones and is missing some. The sample has 2 million to 2.5 million clones, 80% to 95% seen once. The chain links TRBV2 to TRBJ2-3; TRBD1 or TRBD2 may be the D gene (7 bases each). The sequencing input was naive CD4+ T cells from PBMCs. Specified subset: CD45RA+ positively selected. The receptor was derived from a man between 18 and 29 years old in good health. Some clones in this sample may be carry-over from other donors' samples. The CDR3 bases are TGTGCCAGCAGTGAGCAGGGGGGGACGTATTTT. This codes for CASSEQGGTYF.